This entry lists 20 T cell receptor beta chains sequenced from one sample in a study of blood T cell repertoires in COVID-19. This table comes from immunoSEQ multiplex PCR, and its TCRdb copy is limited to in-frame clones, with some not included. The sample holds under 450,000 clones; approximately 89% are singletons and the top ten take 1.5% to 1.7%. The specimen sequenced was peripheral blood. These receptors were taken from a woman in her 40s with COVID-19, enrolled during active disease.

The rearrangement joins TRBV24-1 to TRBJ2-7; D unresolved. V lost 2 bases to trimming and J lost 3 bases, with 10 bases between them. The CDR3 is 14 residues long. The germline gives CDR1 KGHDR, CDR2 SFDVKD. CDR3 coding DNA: TGTGCCACCAGTGATTCTAAAATGAACTACGAGCAGTACTTC. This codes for CATSDSKMNYEQYF.

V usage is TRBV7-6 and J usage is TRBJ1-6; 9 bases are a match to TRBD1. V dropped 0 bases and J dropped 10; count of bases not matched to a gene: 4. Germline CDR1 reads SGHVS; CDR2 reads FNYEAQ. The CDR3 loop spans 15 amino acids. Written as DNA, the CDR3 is TGTGCCAGCAGCTTAGCAGGACAGGGGCAGTCACCCCTCCACTTT. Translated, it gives CASSLAGQGQSPLHF.

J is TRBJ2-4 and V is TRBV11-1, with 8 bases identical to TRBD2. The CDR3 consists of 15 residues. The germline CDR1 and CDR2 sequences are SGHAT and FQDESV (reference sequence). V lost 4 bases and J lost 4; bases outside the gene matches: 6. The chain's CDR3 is CASSSPGGAKNIQYF. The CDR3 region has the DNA TGTGCCAGCAGCTCACCGGGGGGGGCTAAAAACATTCAGTACTTC.

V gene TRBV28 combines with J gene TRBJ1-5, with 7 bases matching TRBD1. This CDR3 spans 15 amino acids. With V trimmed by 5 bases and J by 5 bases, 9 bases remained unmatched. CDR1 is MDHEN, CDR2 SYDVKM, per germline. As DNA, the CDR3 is TGTGCCAGCAGTCCACTCAGACAGGGCGATCAGCCCCAGCATTTT. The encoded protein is CASSPLRQGDQPQHF.

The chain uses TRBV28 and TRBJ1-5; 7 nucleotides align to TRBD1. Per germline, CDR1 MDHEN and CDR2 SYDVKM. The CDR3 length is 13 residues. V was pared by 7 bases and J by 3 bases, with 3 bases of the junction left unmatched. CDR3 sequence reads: CASNRGNNQPQHF. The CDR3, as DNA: TGTGCCAGCAACAGGGGAAACAATCAGCCCCAGCATTTT.

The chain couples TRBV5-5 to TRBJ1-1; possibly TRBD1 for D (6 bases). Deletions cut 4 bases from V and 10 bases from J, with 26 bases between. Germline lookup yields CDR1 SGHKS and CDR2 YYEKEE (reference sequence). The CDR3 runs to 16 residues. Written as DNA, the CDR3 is TGTGCCAGCAGCCCGCTCGGATCGACAGGTCGTATTGGAGCTTTCTTT. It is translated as CASSPLGSTGRIGAFF.

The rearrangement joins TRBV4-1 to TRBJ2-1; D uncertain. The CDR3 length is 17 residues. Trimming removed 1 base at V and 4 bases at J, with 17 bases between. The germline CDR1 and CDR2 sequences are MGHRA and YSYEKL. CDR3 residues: CASSQGSSSYPYNEQFF. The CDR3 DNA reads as TGCGCCAGCAGCCAAGGTTCTAGTTCGTACCCTTACAATGAGCAGTTCTTC.

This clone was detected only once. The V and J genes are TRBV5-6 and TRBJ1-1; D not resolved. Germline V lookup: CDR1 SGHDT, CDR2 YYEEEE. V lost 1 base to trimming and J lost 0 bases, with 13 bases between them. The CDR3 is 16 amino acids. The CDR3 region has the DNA TGTGCCAGCAGCTTGTTAGCACTGCCTTTGAACACTGAAGCTTTCTTT. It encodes CASSLLALPLNTEAFF.

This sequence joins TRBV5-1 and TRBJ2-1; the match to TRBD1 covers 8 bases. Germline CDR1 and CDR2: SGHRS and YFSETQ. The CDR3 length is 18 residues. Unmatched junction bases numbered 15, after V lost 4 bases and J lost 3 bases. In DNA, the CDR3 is TGCGCCAGCAGCATCCGGACAGGGCGAAATTCCCTCTACAATGAGCAGTTCTTC. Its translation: CASSIRTGRNSLYNEQFF.

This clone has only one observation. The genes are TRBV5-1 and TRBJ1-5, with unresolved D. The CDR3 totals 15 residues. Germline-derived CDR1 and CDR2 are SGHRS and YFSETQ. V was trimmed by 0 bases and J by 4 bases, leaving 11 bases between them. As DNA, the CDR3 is TGCGCCAGCAGCTTGGGAGGCCATAAGAATCAGCCCCAGCATTTT. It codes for CASSLGGHKNQPQHF.

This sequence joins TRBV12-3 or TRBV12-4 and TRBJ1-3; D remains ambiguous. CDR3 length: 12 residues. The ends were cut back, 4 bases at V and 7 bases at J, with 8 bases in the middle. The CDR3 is CASSSPPNTIYF. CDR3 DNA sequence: TGTGCCAGCAGTTCTCCCCCGAACACCATATATTTT.

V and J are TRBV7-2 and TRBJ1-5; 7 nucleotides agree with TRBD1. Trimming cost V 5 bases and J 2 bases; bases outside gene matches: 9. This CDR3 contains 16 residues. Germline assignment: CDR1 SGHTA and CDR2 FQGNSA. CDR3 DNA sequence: TGTGCCAGCAGCATCTCCGGAACAGGGGGCAATCAGCCCCAGCATTTT. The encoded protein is CASSISGTGGNQPQHF. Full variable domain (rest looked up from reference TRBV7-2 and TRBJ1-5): GAGVSQSPSNKVTEKGKDVELRCDPISGHTALYWYRQSLGQGLEFLIYFQGNSAPDKSGLPSDRFSAERTGGSVSTLTIQRTQQEDSAVYLCASSISGTGGNQPQHFGDGTRLSIL.

In DNA form, the CDR3 reads TGTGCCAGCAGCGTGGCAGGGTTCTCCTACGAGCAGTACTTC. Protein sequence: CASSVAGFSYEQYF. The chain uses TRBV9 and TRBJ2-7; a possible D gene is TRBD1 (5 bases). Germline V CDR1 and CDR2: SGDLS, YYNGEE. The V end was cut by 2 bases, the J end by 0 bases, with 9 bases between. This CDR3 is built from 14 residues.

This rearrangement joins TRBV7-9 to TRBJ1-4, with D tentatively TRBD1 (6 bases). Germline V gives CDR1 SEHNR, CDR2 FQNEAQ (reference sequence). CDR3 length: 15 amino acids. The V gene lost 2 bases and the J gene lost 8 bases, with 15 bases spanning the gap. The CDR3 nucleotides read TGTGCCAGCAGCTTACTGACAGGCATCAGGGAAAAACTGTTTTTT. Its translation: CASSLLTGIREKLFF.

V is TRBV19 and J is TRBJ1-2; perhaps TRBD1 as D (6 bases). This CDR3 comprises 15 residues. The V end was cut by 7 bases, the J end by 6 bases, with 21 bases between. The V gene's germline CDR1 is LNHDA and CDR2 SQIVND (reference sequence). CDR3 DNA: TGTGCCAGTACCTCGGGTCCAGGGGCTAGGGATGGCTACACCTTC. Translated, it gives CASTSGPGARDGYTF. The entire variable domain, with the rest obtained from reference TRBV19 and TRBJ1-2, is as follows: DGGITQSPKYLFRKEGQNVTLSCEQNLNHDAMYWYRQDPGQGLRLIYYSQIVNDFQKGDIAEGYSVSREKKESFPLTVTSAQKNPTAFYLCASTSGPGARDGYTFGSGTRLTVV.

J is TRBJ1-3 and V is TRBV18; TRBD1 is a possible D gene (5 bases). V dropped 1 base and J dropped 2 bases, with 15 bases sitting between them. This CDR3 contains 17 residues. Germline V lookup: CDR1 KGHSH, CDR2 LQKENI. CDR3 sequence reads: CASSPRSAGVAGNTIYF. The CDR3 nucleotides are TGTGCCAGCTCACCACGGTCCGCGGGGGTAGCTGGAAACACCATATATTTT.

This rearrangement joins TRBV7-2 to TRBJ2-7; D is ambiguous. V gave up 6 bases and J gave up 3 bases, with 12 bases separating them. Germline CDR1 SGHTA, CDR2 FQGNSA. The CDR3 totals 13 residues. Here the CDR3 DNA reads TGTGCCAGCAGTTACCGCGGAGACTACGAGCAGTACTTC. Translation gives CASSYRGDYEQYF.

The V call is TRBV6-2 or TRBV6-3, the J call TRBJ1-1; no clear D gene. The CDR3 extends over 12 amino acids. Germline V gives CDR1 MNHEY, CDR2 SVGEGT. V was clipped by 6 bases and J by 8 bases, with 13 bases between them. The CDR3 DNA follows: TGTGCCAGCAGCCCTGCCCATGGCGAAGCTTTCTTT. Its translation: CASSPAHGEAFF.

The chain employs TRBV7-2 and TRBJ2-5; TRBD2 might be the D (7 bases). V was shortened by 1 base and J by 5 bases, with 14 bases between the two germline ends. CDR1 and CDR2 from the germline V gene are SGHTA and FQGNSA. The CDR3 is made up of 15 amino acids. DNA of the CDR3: TGTGCCAGCAGCTTAGGAGTGGGGGGGCCCGAGACCCAGTACTTC. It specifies CASSLGVGGPETQYF.

CDR3: CASSSTGTALEKLFF. CDR3 coding DNA: TGTGCCAGCAGCTCCACCGGGACAGCTCTCGAAAAACTGTTTTTT. The chain recombines TRBV5-4 with TRBJ1-4; TRBD1 matches at 7 bases. V shed 3 bases and J 8 bases; nucleotides not matched to a gene: 10. The CDR3 has 15 residues. The germline V gene encodes CDR1 SGHNT and CDR2 YYREEE (reference sequence).